The rows below give T cell receptor beta chains drawn from one sample of a study of blood T cell repertoires in COVID-19. Profiling relied on immunoSEQ multiplex PCR, and the TCRdb table lists in-frame clones only, not all of them. The sample lists 200,000 to 250,000 clones; about 84% were seen once. The sequencing input was peripheral blood. The receptors were gathered from a woman at least 80 years old with COVID-19, enrolled during active disease. CDR3s include the opening cysteine and the closing phenylalanine or tryptophan. D genes are given only for firm matches. Not all rows give a size; the values are once, few, many and, for expanded clones, a class.

clone_size,j_call,d_call,v_call,cdr3_nt,cdr3_aa
NA,TRBJ2-7,NA,TRBV5-1,TGCGCCAGCAGCCCCCGCGGACAGAGGGGTGAGCAGTACTTC,CASSPRGQRGEQYF
once,TRBJ2-3,NA,TRBV10-3,TGTGCCATCAGTGAGCCGGGGGAGGTAGGAGATACGCAGTATTTT,CAISEPGEVGDTQYF
NA,TRBJ1-5,TRBD1,TRBV28,TGTGCCAGCAGTTTAACCCCGGGACAGGGTTTCGGCAATCAGCCCCAGCATTTT,CASSLTPGQGFGNQPQHF
NA,TRBJ1-5,NA,TRBV10-3,TGTGCCATCAGTGAGCCGGACAGAAATCAGCCCCAGCATTTT,CAISEPDRNQPQHF
NA,TRBJ2-7,TRBD2,TRBV5-6,TGTGCCAGCAGCTCCTGGGGGGGTCTCCCCTACGAGCAGTACTTC,CASSSWGGLPYEQYF
once,TRBJ2-1,TRBD1,TRBV5-6,TGTGCCAGCAGCCAGGGACAGACAGTCTTCAATGAGCAGTTCTTC,CASSQGQTVFNEQFF
NA,TRBJ2-7,NA,TRBV7-8,TGTGCCAGCAGCTTCGTGGGGGGAGCCTACGAGCAGTACTTC,CASSFVGGAYEQYF
NA,TRBJ2-1,TRBD1,TRBV11-2,TGTGCCAGCAGCTATAGACAGGGCTCCTACAATGAGCAGTTCTTC,CASSYRQGSYNEQFF
NA,TRBJ1-3,NA,TRBV6-5,TGTGCCAGCAGCTCCGACAGCTCTGGAAACACCATATATTTT,CASSSDSSGNTIYF
NA,TRBJ2-1,TRBD2,TRBV19,TGTGCCAGTAGTATCAGCGGGGGATCGGGGAATGAGCAGTTCTTC,CASSISGGSGNEQFF
few,TRBJ2-2,TRBD1,TRBV3-1/TRBV3-2,TGTGCCAGCAGACTACGGACAGGGAACACCGGGGAGCTGTTTTTT,CASRLRTGNTGELFF
NA,TRBJ1-5,TRBD1,TRBV10-3,TGTGCCATCAGTGCCTTCGGGACAGGGGGCGCGGAGCCCCAGCATTTT,CAISAFGTGGAEPQHF
NA,TRBJ1-1,NA,TRBV14,TGTGCCAGCAGCCAAGTCTTAGCCCTCGGGACTGAAGCTTTCTTT,CASSQVLALGTEAFF
few,TRBJ1-4,NA,TRBV28,TGTGCCAGCAGTTTCAGCGAAAGTCGGGAAAAACTGTTTTTT,CASSFSESREKLFF
NA,TRBJ2-5,TRBD2,TRBV5-1,TGCGCCAGCAGCGGCTTACCTAGCGGGGGGGCCGGGGGAGAGACCCAGTACTTC,CASSGLPSGGAGGETQYF
NA,TRBJ1-2,TRBD1,TRBV11-2,TGTGCCAGCAGCCCGCGATCACAGGGGGGAGACTATGGCTACACCTTC,CASSPRSQGGDYGYTF
NA,TRBJ1-5,TRBD1,TRBV3-1/TRBV3-2,TGTGCCAGCAGCCCAGGACAGGGGATATACAATCAGCCCCAGCATTTT,CASSPGQGIYNQPQHF
NA,TRBJ1-1,TRBD1,TRBV18,TGTGCCAGCTCCCAGGGGGGTAAAGGGACTGAAGCTTTCTTT,CASSQGGKGTEAFF
NA,TRBJ2-7,NA,TRBV6-5,TGCGCCAGCATGATTTTCACAGGAAACTACGAGCAGTACTTC,CASMIFTGNYEQYF
NA,TRBJ2-1,TRBD2,TRBV6-5,TGTGCCAGCAGAGTTACTAGCGGGAATGAGCAGTTCTTC,CASRVTSGNEQFF